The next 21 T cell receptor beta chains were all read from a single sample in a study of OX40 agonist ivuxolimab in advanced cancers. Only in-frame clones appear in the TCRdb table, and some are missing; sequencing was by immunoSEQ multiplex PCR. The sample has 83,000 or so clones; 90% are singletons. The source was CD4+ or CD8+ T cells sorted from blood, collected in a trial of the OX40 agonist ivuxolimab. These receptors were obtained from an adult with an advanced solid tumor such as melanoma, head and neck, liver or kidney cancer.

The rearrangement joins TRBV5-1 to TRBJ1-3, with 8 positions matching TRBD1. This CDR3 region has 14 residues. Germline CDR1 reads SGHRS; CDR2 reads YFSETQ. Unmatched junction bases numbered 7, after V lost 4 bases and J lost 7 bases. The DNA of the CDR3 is TGCGCCAGCAGCCCGGACAGGGTGGGGAACACCATATATTTT. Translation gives CASSPDRVGNTIYF.

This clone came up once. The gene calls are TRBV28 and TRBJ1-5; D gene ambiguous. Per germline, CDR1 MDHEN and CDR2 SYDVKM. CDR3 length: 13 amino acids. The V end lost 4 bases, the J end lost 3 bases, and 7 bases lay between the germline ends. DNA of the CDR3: TGTGCCAGCAGTTCCACCAACAATCAGCCCCAGCATTTT. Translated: CASSSTNNQPQHF. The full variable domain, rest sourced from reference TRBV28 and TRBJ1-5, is DVKVTQSSRYLVKRTGEKVFLECVQDMDHENMFWYRQDPGLGLRLIYFSYDVKMKEKGDIPEGYSVSREKKERFSLILESASTNQTSMYLCASSSTNNQPQHFGDGTRLSIL.

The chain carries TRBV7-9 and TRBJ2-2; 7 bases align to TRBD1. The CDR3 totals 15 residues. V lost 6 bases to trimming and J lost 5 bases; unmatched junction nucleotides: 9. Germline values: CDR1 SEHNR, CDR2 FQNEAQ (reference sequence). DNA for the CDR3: TGTGCCAGCAGTTTAACGGGACAGAGGACCGGGGAGCTGTTTTTT. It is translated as CASSLTGQRTGELFF.

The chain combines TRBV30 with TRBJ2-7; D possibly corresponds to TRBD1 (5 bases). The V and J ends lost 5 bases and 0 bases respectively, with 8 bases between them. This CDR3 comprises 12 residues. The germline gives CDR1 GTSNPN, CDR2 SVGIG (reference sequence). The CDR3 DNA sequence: TGTGCCTGGGGGGCCCTCTCCTACGAGCAGTACTTC. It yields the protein CAWGALSYEQYF.

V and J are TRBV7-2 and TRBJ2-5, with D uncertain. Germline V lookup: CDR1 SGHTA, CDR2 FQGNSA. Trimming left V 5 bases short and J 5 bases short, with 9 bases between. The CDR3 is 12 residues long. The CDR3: CASSRGSETQYF. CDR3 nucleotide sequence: TGTGCCAGCAGCCGAGGCTCGGAGACCCAGTACTTC.

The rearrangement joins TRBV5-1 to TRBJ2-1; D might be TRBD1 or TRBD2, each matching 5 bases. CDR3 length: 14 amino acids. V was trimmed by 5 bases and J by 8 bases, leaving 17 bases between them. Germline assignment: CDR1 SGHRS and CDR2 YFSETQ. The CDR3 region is CASRSRDPNHEQFF. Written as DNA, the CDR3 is TGCGCCAGCAGGTCCCGGGACCCCAACCATGAGCAGTTCTTC.

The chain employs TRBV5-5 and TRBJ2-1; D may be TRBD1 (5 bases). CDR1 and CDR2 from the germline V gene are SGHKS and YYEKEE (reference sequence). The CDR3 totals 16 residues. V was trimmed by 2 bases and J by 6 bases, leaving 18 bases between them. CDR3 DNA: TGTGCCAGCAGCTTAAGCCGAGACAGAGGCGTCAATGAGCAGTTCTTC. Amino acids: CASSLSRDRGVNEQFF.

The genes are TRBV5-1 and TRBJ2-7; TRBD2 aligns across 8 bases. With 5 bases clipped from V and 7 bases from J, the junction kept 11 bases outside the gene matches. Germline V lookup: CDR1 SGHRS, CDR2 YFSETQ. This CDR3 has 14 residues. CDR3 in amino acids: CASRSTRGGWEQYF. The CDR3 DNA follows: TGCGCCAGCAGATCCACCCGGGGGGGCTGGGAGCAGTACTTC.

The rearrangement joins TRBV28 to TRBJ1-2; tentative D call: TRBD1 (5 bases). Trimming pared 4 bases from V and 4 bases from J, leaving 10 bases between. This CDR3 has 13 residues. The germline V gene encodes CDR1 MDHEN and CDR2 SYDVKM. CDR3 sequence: CASSSTGLYGYTF. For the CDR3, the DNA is TGTGCCAGCAGTTCAACAGGACTCTATGGCTACACCTTC.

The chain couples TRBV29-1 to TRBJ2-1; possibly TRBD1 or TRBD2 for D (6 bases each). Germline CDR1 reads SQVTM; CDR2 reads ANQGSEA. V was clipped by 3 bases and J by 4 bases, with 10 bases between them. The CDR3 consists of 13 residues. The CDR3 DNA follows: TGCAGCGTTGATAGGGGGGCATACAATGAGCAGTTCTTC. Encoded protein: CSVDRGAYNEQFF.

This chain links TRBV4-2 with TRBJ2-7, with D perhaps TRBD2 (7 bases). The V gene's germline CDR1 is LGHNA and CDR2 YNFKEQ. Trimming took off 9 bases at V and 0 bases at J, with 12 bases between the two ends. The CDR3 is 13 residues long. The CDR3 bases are TGTGCCAGTGGGGGCGGGAGCTCCTACGAGCAGTACTTC. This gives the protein CASGGGSSYEQYF.

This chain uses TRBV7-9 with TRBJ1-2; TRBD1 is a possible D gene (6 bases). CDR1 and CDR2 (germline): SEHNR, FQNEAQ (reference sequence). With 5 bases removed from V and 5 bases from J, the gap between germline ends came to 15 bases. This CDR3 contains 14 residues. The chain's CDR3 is CASSTTVRGYGYTF. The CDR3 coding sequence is TGTGCCAGCAGCACGACAGTGAGGGGGTATGGCTACACCTTC.

CDR3 coding DNA: TGTGCCAGCAGCTCTAGCGGAGCCTACGAGCAGTACTTC. As protein: CASSSSGAYEQYF. The chain is built from TRBV7-9 and TRBJ2-7; 7 bases map to TRBD2. The CDR3 length is 13 residues. The junction had 2 bases not matched to a gene; V was cut back by 4 bases and J by 2 bases. Germline V gives CDR1 SEHNR, CDR2 FQNEAQ (reference sequence).

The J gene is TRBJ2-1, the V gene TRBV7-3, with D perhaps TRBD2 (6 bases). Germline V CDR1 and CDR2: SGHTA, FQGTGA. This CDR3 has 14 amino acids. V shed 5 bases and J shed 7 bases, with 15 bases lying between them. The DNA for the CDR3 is TGTGCCAGCAGCGCCCAGGTCGCGGGGAATGAGCAGTTCTTC. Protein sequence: CASSAQVAGNEQFF.

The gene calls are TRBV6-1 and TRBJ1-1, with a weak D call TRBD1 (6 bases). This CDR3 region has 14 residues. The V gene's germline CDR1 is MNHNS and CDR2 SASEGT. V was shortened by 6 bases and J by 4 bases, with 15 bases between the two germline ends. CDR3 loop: CASRTTGMGTEAFF. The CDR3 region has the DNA TGTGCCAGCAGGACAACAGGGATGGGCACTGAAGCTTTCTTT.

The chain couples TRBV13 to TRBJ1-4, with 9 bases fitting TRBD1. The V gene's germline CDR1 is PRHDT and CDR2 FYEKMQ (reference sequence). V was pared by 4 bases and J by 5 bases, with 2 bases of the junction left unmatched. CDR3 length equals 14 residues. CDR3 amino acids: CASSSDRGNEKLFF. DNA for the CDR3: TGTGCCAGCAGCTCGGACAGGGGCAATGAAAAACTGTTTTTT.

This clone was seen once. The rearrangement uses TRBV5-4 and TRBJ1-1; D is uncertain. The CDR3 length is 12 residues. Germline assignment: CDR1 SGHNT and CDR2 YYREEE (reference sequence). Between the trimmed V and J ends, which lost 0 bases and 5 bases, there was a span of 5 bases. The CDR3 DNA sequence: TGTGCCAGCAGCTTGGAGGGTACTGAAGCTTTCTTT. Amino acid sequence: CASSLEGTEAFF.

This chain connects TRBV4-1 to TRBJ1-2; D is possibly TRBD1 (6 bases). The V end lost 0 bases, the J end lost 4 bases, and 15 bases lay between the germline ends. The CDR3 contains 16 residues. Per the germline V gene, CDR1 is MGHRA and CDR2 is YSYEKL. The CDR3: CASSQEWGAGAYGYTF. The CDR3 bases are TGCGCCAGCAGCCAAGAGTGGGGTGCAGGGGCCTATGGCTACACCTTC.

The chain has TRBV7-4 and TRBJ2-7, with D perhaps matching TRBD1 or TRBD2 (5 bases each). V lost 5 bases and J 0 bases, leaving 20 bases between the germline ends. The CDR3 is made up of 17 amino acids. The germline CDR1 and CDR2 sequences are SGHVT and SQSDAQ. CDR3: CASSPRHGARSSYEQYF. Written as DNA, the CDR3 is TGTGCCAGCAGCCCACGACACGGGGCGAGAAGCTCCTACGAGCAGTACTTC.

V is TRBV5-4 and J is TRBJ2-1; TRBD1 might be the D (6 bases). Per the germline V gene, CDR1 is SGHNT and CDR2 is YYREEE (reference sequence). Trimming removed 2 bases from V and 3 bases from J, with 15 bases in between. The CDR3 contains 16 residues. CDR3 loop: CASSFTGTIGYNEQFF. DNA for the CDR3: TGTGCCAGCAGCTTCACCGGGACAATAGGCTACAATGAGCAGTTCTTC.

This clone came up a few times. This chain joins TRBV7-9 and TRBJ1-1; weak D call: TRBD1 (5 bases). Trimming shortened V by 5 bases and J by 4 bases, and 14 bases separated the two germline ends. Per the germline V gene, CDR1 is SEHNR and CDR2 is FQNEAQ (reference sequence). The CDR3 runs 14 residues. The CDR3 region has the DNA TGTGCCAGCAGCCAGGGAGGGGACGGCACTGAAGCTTTCTTT. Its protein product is CASSQGGDGTEAFF.